This T cell receptor (beta chain) came from a study of cytomegalovirus exposure and HLA in healthy donors (dated 2017 in TCRdb). For the study in its entirety: According to an earlier analysis of 550 to 700 of the donors, about 179 million T cells yielded over 90 million unique TCR beta sequences and around 300 Gb of sequence data. All discovery cohort repertoires had been generated on a single sequencing platform. Of the 398 genotyped donors, 65% to 90% were placed in the genetic ancestry cluster associated with self-reported Caucasian donors. The later analysis used no new phenotypic data to find candidate immune exposures, relying instead on TCR beta sequences and their occurrence across donors. Five DR-DQ haplotypes were handled as single units for association and clustering because linkage in the cohort was strong. A later genetic analysis used genome-wide SNP genotypes for about 65% of the 666 donors, treating that subset as a discovery cohort. In addition to the first cohort of hundreds of subjects, a separate validation cohort of 100 to 150 different subjects was used. The T cell repertoires of 550 to 850 subjects were profiled by immunosequencing and related to cytomegalovirus serostatus. HLA typing covered class I and class II loci at four-digit resolution. Across 398 genotyped donors of the cohort, an average of about 240,000 unique TCR beta nucleotide sequences per donor were sequenced, and roughly a sixth of those sequences were non-productive. The number of donors typed differed by locus, with roughly 629-640 for A, B, C, DRB1 and DQB1, approximately 500 for DQA1, 600 to 610 for DPA1, and around 460 for DPB1. The aim of the study was to test whether cataloging public T cell receptors could identify signatures of past pathogen exposure. Donor age, sex, ethnicity and CMV serostatus were compiled alongside the repertoire data. In a later analysis, previously published TCR beta repertoires from several hundred donors were re-analyzed and high-resolution HLA genotyping was added so that TCR occurrence patterns could be studied. High-throughput TCR immunosequencing, statistical association of individual TCRs with disease status, and machine learning were combined to predict cytomegalovirus infection status. An early release that covered 640 HLA-typed donors contained approximately 300 gigabases of sequencing data and 70 million to 100 million unique TCR sequences. In an earlier analysis of 500 to 650 of the donors, high-throughput TCR beta sequencing was used to judge whether each TCR beta V gene segment behaved as functional or pseudogenic.

The CDR3 numbers 11 residues from cysteine through phenylalanine. Only the CDR3 part of the read is kept: 33 bases, read in frame from the first base. CDR1 and CDR2 are drawn from the germline V gene: SNHLY, FYNNEI. Trimming at the junction amounts to 6 bases on V and 3 bases on J, and the germline ends lie 6 bases apart. What the authors observed across the whole study: According to the authors, the approach could potentially be generalized to other disease states and immunological phenotypes. Roughly uniform sequencing depth across donors was assumed in presence/absence analyses, although this assumption may not hold. The 87-base-pair reads could not distinguish some IMGT-functional V segments, including TRBV6-2 and TRBV6-3, so those segments were excluded. A cluster of highly shared sequence variants was judged likely to represent a technical artifact of the sequencing pipeline. A later genetic analysis reported fewer N-insertions in productive TCRs among donors in an Asian-associated ancestry cluster than the roughly 700-donor mean. This cohort had only TCR beta chains sequenced, and the lack of alpha or paired-chain data limited which features could be detected. Correlated functional status among segregating V segments might reflect linkage disequilibrium, but an unknown experimental factor could not be ruled out. According to a later analysis, parvovirus B19, influenza, CMV and Epstein-Barr virus appeared linked to several top co-occurrence clusters. In a later analysis, HLA-associated TCR beta chains showed more clonal expansion and lower generation probabilities than non-associated chains that were equally common. In an earlier analysis of 450 to 750 of the donors, most TCR beta V segments appeared in productive rearrangements about 90% or about 30% of the time, broadly matching IMGT annotations. Most TCR sequences were seen in very few donors, while some public TCRs were found in many individuals. A few of the identified cytomegalovirus-associated TCR beta chains were confirmed in vitro to be specific for cytomegalovirus antigens. A later analysis found that TCR association rates varied across HLA loci, with DRB1 alleles showing the most associated TCRs and HLA-C alleles the fewest. Because counts were too low, seventeen rarely observed V segments, including chromosome 9 orphons, were excluded from the earlier analysis of about 500 of the donors. A total of roughly 160 TCR beta chains were listed by the study as associated with cytomegalovirus. A later analysis associated 16,951 TCR beta sequences with specific HLA alleles at a false discovery rate of 0.05. A further reported finding was that TCR beta sequences accurately predicted the HLA-A and HLA-B alleles for most subjects in the first cohort. Because HLA typing was missing for some donors at each locus, association tests included only the typed subset. In a later analysis, most CMV-associated TCR beta chains were found to appear HLA-restricted, with HLA associations seemingly driven largely by CMV exposure. Immune exposure information for the cohort was limited to CMV serostatus. When HLA alleles, especially DR and DQ, strongly co-occurred, attributing TCR associations to individual alleles was difficult. The classifier was reported to diagnose cytomegalovirus status with high specificity and sensitivity in both the original and validation cohorts. An association between a missense DCLRE1C variant and V-gene and J-gene trimming of TCR beta chains was found in a later genetic analysis and replicated in an independent cohort.

Of note for this clone: The antigen it recognizes is unknown. The record has no base qualities; no much larger clone is one base away.

The cohort was made up of under 800 healthy bone marrow donors. At the time of sampling, every cohort member was nominally healthy, though immune exposures that went unrecorded were likely present. The donor was CMV seropositive and was included in the group of around 300 seropositive cohort members. A peripheral blood sample was provided by each donor, and peripheral blood mononuclear cells were used for TCR beta sequencing. Genomic DNA extraction from the blood cell samples was performed with the Qiagen DNeasy Blood Extraction Kit. The library was prepared using the immunoSEQ multiplex PCR assay. The multiplex PCR relied on a mix of 60 forward primers for TCR Vbeta segments and 13 reverse primers for TCR Jbeta segments. Amplification of the CDR3 region of rearranged TCR beta genes was performed with a multiplex PCR assay on genomic DNA. The amplified TCR beta libraries were sequenced on the Illumina HiSeq System as 87-base-pair reads. The source study handled its data this way. Across the 600 to 700 repertoires, a later analysis counted approximately 83 million unique TCR beta chains, 9 million to 14 million of which were shared by at least two donors. To remove PCR and sequencing errors, raw reads were error-corrected and collapsed into unique sequences using a nearest-neighbor algorithm that merged closely related sequences. Alignment of CDR3 sequences to IMGT reference sequences was used to assign V, D and J gene segments. For a sequence to be retained, a match of at least six nucleotides was required to both a V gene segment and a J gene segment. Rearrangements were classified as productive when the CDR3 lacked stop codons and remained in frame with V and J, and all other rearrangements were classified as non-productive. Following IMGT convention, CDR3 was defined as the stretch from the second conserved V-encoded cysteine up to the conserved J-encoded phenylalanine. In an earlier analysis of roughly 610 of the donors, sequences lacking an unambiguous match to a single V gene segment were excluded. In an earlier analysis of approximately 590 of the donors, V segments were called functional above 56.7% productive rearrangements and were called segregating when the between-donor standard deviation exceeded 5%. A statistical classification framework was built for diagnosing cytomegalovirus status from the catalog of TCR beta chain sequences. A later analysis assigned V and J genes by comparing TCR nucleotide sequences with IMGT/GENE-DB human TR gene sequences. A later analysis assigned CDR3 sequences and most-parsimonious VDJ recombination scenarios with the TCRdist pipeline. In a later analysis, every TCR beta chain was defined by the combination of its CDR3 amino acid sequence and its V-gene family, and reads without a unique V-gene family were dropped. In a later analysis, 500 to 700 highly shared, low-generation-probability nucleotide sequences were removed to address suspected cross-contamination and a sequencing artifact. In a later analysis, a clonal expansion index was calculated for each public chain from normalized within-repertoire ranks of inferred template counts. Generation probabilities in a later analysis came from a VDJ recombination model fitted to out-of-frame rearrangements, and those results were checked against IGoR. In a later analysis, hypergeometric tests were used to score TCR-TCR, TCR-HLA and TCR-CMV co-occurrence, with a repertoire-size bias correction applied to TCR pairs. To estimate false discovery rates, a later analysis permuted the HLA or CMV assignments 20 times. A later analysis grouped co-occurring TCRs with DBSCAN, adding TCRdist sequence similarity when clustering within HLA-allele-positive subsets. Co-occurrence clustering excluded repertoires with fewer than 30,000 or more than 120,000 public chains, plus five with anomalous nucleotide sharing. Entries here come from immuneACCESS through TCRdb and include only in-frame sequences with V and J called. Some clones fail to appear in such tables; in the studies checked, an unresolved V gene covers under half of the shortfall, and the cause of the remainder is unknown. V and J calls plus clone size are reproduced from that table; the DNA served to infer D and trimming. The sample has under 35,000 clones on record, less than 70% of them singletons. Roughly 20% of the sample is taken by the ten largest.

This TCR was recovered from a man aged 45-65 years in good health and CMV-seropositive. The V and J segments used are TRBV2 and TRBJ2-7, with an unclear D gene assignment. Sequencing input: PBMCs. The nucleotides read TGTGCCAGCAGGGCCAACTACGAGCAGTACTTC. It specifies CASRANYEQYF.